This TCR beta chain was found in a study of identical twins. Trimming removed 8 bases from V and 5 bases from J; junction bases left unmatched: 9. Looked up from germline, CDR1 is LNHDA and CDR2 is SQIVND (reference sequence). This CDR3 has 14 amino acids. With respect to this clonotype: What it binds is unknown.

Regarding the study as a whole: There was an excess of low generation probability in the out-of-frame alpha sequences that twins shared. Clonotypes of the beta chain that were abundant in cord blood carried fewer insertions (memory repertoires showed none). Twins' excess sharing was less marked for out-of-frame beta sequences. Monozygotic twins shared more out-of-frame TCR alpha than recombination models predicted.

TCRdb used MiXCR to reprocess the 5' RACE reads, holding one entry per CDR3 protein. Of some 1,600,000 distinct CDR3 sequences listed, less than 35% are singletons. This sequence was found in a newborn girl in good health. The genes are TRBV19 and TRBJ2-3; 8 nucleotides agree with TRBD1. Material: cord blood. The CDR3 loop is CASREDRVKDTQYF. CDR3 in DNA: TGTGCCAGTCGCGAGGACAGGGTGAAAGATACGCAGTATTTT.